These 26 T cell receptor beta chains were all obtained from the same sample, sequenced in a study of T-cell reconstitution after alpha-beta-depleted transplantation in children. Unique molecular identifiers were incorporated during preparation of the TCRbeta library. Each CDR3 protein gets one entry after TCRdb re-called the PCR reads with MiXCR. The table has 200,000 to 250,000 distinct CDR3 sequences, roughly 11% seen once. This specimen consisted of PBMCs, obtained before TCRalphabeta/CD19-depleted stem cell transplant. These receptor sequences come from a child younger than two with acute myeloid leukemia, due to receive a stem cell transplant.

This clonotype occurred many times. This sequence joins TRBV5-5 and TRBJ2-7; possible D gene TRBD1, 6 bases. V dropped 4 bases and J dropped 0 bases, with 11 bases sitting between them. The germline gives CDR1 SGHKS, CDR2 YYEKEE (reference sequence). The length of the CDR3 is 14 residues. The CDR3 region has the DNA TGTGCCAGCAGCGTTACAGGGAGCTCCTACGAGCAGTACTTC. Protein: CASSVTGSSYEQYF. Together with reference TRBV5-5 and TRBJ2-7, the CDR3 gives the full variable domain: DAGVTQSPTHLIKTRGQQVTLRCSPISGHKSVSWYQQVLGQGPQFIFQYYEKEERGRGNFPDRFSARQFPNYSSELNVNALLLGDSALYLCASSVTGSSYEQYFGPGTRLTVT.

The table lists this clonotype with many counts. The CDR3 here is CASSRTGQGVNEQFF. As DNA, the CDR3 is TGTGCCAGCTCGCGGACCGGACAGGGTGTCAATGAGCAGTTCTTC. The V gene is TRBV18, the J gene TRBJ2-1, with 8 positions matching TRBD1. J was trimmed by 6 bases and V by 6 bases; bases with no gene match: 10. Per the germline V gene, CDR1 is KGHSH and CDR2 is LQKENI. The CDR3 contains 15 residues.

There are a few counts of this clonotype. The V call is TRBV28, the J call TRBJ2-1, with D tentatively TRBD1 or TRBD2 (6 bases each). The V gene lost 7 bases and the J gene lost 9 bases, with 16 bases spanning the gap. This CDR3 has 13 residues. In germline, CDR1 is MDHEN, CDR2 SYDVKM. CDR3 in amino acids: CASTRPRGREQFF. The CDR3 DNA sequence: TGTGCCAGCACCCGACCCCGGGGGCGTGAGCAGTTCTTC.

There are many counts of this clonotype. This chain joins TRBV20-1 and TRBJ2-1; 7 bases map to TRBD2. V was clipped by 3 bases and J by 5 bases; unmatched bases: 10. This CDR3 spans 15 amino acids. Germline V lookup: CDR1 DFQATT, CDR2 SNEGSKA (reference sequence). CDR3 coding DNA: TGCAGTGCTAGTAGGGTCGGGGGGTTCGACAATGAGCAGTTCTTC. Its protein is CSASRVGGFDNEQFF.

This clonotype was seen a few times. The gene calls are TRBV19 and TRBJ1-3, with a possible D match to TRBD1 (5 bases). Germline CDR1 reads LNHDA; CDR2 reads SQIVND (reference sequence). The CDR3 consists of 13 residues. In nucleotides, the CDR3 is TGTTTATCTACCTCCCCACCGGGGGACACCATATATTTT. Residues: CLSTSPPGDTIYF.

In its sample, this clonotype was seen many times. The chain recombines TRBV9 with TRBJ1-4; D may be TRBD1 (6 bases). Looked up from germline, CDR1 is SGDLS and CDR2 is YYNGEE. The CDR3 has 13 amino acids. V was shortened by 4 bases and J by 8 bases, with 12 bases between the two germline ends. The CDR3 protein is CASSRGMLEKLFF. CDR3 nucleotide sequence: TGTGCCAGCAGCAGGGGGATGTTGGAAAAACTGTTTTTT.

Ten or more counts support this clonotype. As DNA, the CDR3 is TGTGCCAGCAGCTTCAGGGAAACTGAAGCTTTCTTT. Its protein product is CASSFRETEAFF. This chain joins TRBV3-1 and TRBJ1-1, with TRBD1 as a possible D gene (5 bases). The germline gives CDR1 LGHDT, CDR2 YNNKEL (reference sequence). The CDR3 extends over 12 amino acids. V was cut by 5 bases and J by 5 bases, with 9 bases left in between.

This clonotype came up many times. The CDR3 DNA follows: TGTGCCAGCAGTCAACGACGAAGACTGGGGTCCTACGAGCAGTACTTC. Amino acid sequence: CASSQRRRLGSYEQYF. The chain combines TRBV6-2 or TRBV6-3 with TRBJ2-7; D call uncertain. The germline V gene has CDR1 MNHEY and CDR2 SVGEGT. The CDR3 is made up of 16 amino acids. With 5 bases removed from V and 1 base from J, the gap between germline ends came to 18 bases.

Ten or more counts support this clonotype. This chain uses TRBV20-1 with TRBJ2-7; the match to TRBD2 covers 12 bases. V shed 2 bases, J shed 0 bases, and the junction held 11 bases outside the gene matches. Per germline, CDR1 DFQATT and CDR2 SNEGSKA (reference sequence). There are 18 residues in the CDR3. The CDR3 loop is CSARSALAGGRPSYEQYF. DNA of the CDR3: TGCAGTGCTAGATCGGCGCTAGCGGGAGGGCGTCCCTCCTACGAGCAGTACTTC.

This clonotype was observed many times. The V and J genes are TRBV29-1 and TRBJ2-7; D remains ambiguous. V was pared by 4 bases and J by 2 bases, with 18 bases between. CDR1 is SQVTM and CDR2 is ANQGSEA in the germline V gene. The CDR3 sequence is 15 residues long. The CDR3 sequence is CSVAYPGLVTYEQYF. CDR3 DNA: TGCAGCGTTGCCTACCCTGGGTTAGTAACCTACGAGCAGTACTTC.

This clonotype has a count of ten or more. The gene calls are TRBV13 and TRBJ2-2; 8 bases align to TRBD2. The CDR3 length is 15 residues. Germline CDR1 reads PRHDT; CDR2 reads FYEKMQ (reference sequence). J lost 5 bases, V lost 4 bases, and 6 bases had no gene match. For the CDR3, the DNA is TGTGCCAGCAGCTCCCAAGCGGGAGTAACCGGGGAGCTGTTTTTT. This translates into CASSSQAGVTGELFF.

This clonotype was recorded once. This chain joins TRBV20-1 and TRBJ2-5; D might be TRBD2 (6 bases). This CDR3 has 15 residues. Germline lookup yields CDR1 DFQATT and CDR2 SNEGSKA (reference sequence). The CDR3 bases are TGCTGGGCTAGGGACCCCGGCACTGGGGGGGAGACCCAGTACTTC. This codes for CWARDPGTGGETQYF.

This clonotype was observed many times. J is TRBJ2-1 and V is TRBV28, with D uncertain. V gave up 6 bases and J gave up 8 bases, with 11 bases separating them. Germline V gene sequence: CDR1 MDHEN, CDR2 SYDVKM. There are 12 residues in the CDR3. CDR3 DNA sequence: TGTGCCAGCAGCCCTGTTAGGTATGAGCAGTTCTTC. Protein sequence: CASSPVRYEQFF.

This clonotype was recorded once. This may stem from a read error, because a much larger clone lies one nucleotide away. CDR3 DNA sequence: TGTGCCTGCAGTTTACCCTCCGGGGGACCCCCGTCCTACAATGAGCAGTTCTTC. It specifies CACSLPSGGPPSYNEQFF. The chain recombines TRBV12-3 or TRBV12-4 with TRBJ2-1; weak D call: TRBD2 (6 bases). The CDR3 extends over 18 amino acids.

This clonotype was recorded a few times. This chain joins TRBV29-1 and TRBJ2-1; 9 nucleotides agree with TRBD2. Germline loops: CDR1 SQVTM, CDR2 ANQGSEA. V was pared by 6 bases and J by 9 bases, with 9 bases of the junction left unmatched. The CDR3 is 13 amino acids. The CDR3: CSVGRGGGGEQFF. CDR3 bases: TGCAGCGTCGGCAGGGGCGGGGGGGGTGAGCAGTTCTTC.

This clonotype was found a few times. V usage is TRBV7-3 and J usage is TRBJ1-3, with TRBD1 as a possible D gene (6 bases). Germline V gene sequence: CDR1 SGHTA, CDR2 FQGTGA. V was shortened by 5 bases and J by 3 bases, with 17 bases between the two germline ends. CDR3 length: 16 residues. The CDR3 coding sequence is TGTGCCAGCAGCCTCACGGGACATCCAAGTGGAAACACCATATATTTT. This translates into CASSLTGHPSGNTIYF.

This clonotype was picked up many times. The chain combines TRBV12-3 or TRBV12-4 with TRBJ2-2, with D maybe TRBD2 (5 bases). V gave up 3 bases and J gave up 5 bases, with 10 bases separating them. CDR3 length: 14 amino acids. CDR3 in amino acids: CASSFPGGTGELFF. For the CDR3, the DNA is TGTGCCAGCAGTTTCCCCGGAGGAACCGGGGAGCTGTTTTTT.

Ten or more counts support this clonotype. The CDR3 region has the DNA TGCGCCAGCAGCTTGGATCTCGGGGGCTACAATGAGCAGTTCTTC. Translated, it gives CASSLDLGGYNEQFF. V is TRBV5-1 and J is TRBJ2-1; weak D call: TRBD2 (6 bases). Looked up from germline, CDR1 is SGHRS and CDR2 is YFSETQ. The CDR3 is made up of 15 amino acids. The germline V and J ends were trimmed by 0 bases and 3 bases, with 10 bases remaining between them.

This clonotype has just one count. This may come from a read error, since a much larger clone is one base off. The chain recombines TRBV6-1 with TRBJ2-7, with D perhaps matching TRBD1 or TRBD2 (5 bases each). The CDR3 totals 14 residues. The germline V and J ends were trimmed by 6 bases and 1 base, with 13 bases remaining between them. Germline assignment: CDR1 MNHNS and CDR2 SASEGT. The CDR3 loop reads CASSRDRISYEQYF. The CDR3 region has the DNA TGTGCCAGCAGCCGGGACCGCATATCCTACGAGCAGTACTTC.

This clonotype has a count of ten or more. The chain combines TRBV7-9 with TRBJ2-1, with TRBD2 matching 9 bases. The junction had 11 bases not matched to a gene; V was cut back by 3 bases and J by 5 bases. Germline CDR1 SEHNR, CDR2 FQNEAQ (reference sequence). This CDR3 is built from 17 residues. The CDR3 protein is CASSLAPPAGGHNEQFF. DNA of the CDR3: TGTGCCAGCAGCTTGGCCCCCCCCGCGGGAGGGCACAATGAGCAGTTCTTC.

This clonotype has ten or more counts. V is TRBV6-5 and J is TRBJ2-7; 9 nucleotides match TRBD1. V shed 0 bases and J 2 bases; nucleotides not matched to a gene: 2. Germline V gene lookup returns CDR1 MNHEY and CDR2 SVGAGI. The CDR3 consists of 15 residues. This CDR3 is CASSYSYRGPYEQYF. CDR3 coding DNA: TGTGCCAGCAGTTACTCGTACAGGGGGCCCTACGAGCAGTACTTC.

This clonotype has at least ten counts. This chain uses TRBV20-1 with TRBJ2-7; 10 bases are shared with TRBD2. The CDR3 totals 15 residues. V gave up 3 bases and J gave up 4 bases; unmatched junction bases: 9. Germline values: CDR1 DFQATT, CDR2 SNEGSKA (reference sequence). The CDR3 DNA sequence: TGCAGTGCTAGTGAGAGCGGGAGGGCTTTTTACGAGCAGTACTTC. Translation gives CSASESGRAFYEQYF.

This clonotype has a count of ten or more. This chain links TRBV20-1 with TRBJ1-2; TRBD1 matches 7 bases. Unmatched junction bases numbered 0, after V lost 4 bases and J lost 4 bases. CDR3 length: 11 amino acids. CDR1 and CDR2 from the germline V gene are DFQATT and SNEGSKA (reference sequence). The CDR3 sequence is CSATGGYGYTF. Here the CDR3 DNA reads TGCAGTGCTACAGGGGGCTATGGCTACACCTTC.

This clonotype was picked up many times. The chain is built from TRBV7-3 and TRBJ2-1; tentatively, D is TRBD1 (5 bases). V lost 6 bases to trimming and J lost 3 bases, with 9 bases between them. The CDR3 consists of 13 residues. CDR1 and CDR2 from the germline V gene are SGHTA and FQGTGA. CDR3 bases: TGTGCCAGCAGTGAGACAGACTACAATGAGCAGTTCTTC. The encoded protein is CASSETDYNEQFF.

This clonotype was seen at least ten times. V is TRBV21-1 and J is TRBJ1-1; TRBD1, the table's D call, was not compared with the DNA. TRBV21-1 is noted as a pseudogene. The CDR3 has 15 amino acids. The CDR3 DNA is TGTGCCAGCAGCAATCGACAGGGCGAGGGGGCTGAAGCTTTCTTT. Amino acids: CASSNRQGEGAEAFF.

In its sample, this clonotype was seen many times. This rearrangement joins TRBV4-3 to TRBJ2-2; 12 bases agree with TRBD2. From germline, CDR1 is LGHNA and CDR2 YSLEER. The CDR3 consists of 18 residues. V shed 5 bases and J 8 bases; nucleotides not matched to a gene: 15. The CDR3 DNA follows: TGCGCCAGCAGCACCCGACCGAGACTAGCGGGAGTCGGAGGGGAGCTGTTTTTT. It specifies CASSTRPRLAGVGGELFF.